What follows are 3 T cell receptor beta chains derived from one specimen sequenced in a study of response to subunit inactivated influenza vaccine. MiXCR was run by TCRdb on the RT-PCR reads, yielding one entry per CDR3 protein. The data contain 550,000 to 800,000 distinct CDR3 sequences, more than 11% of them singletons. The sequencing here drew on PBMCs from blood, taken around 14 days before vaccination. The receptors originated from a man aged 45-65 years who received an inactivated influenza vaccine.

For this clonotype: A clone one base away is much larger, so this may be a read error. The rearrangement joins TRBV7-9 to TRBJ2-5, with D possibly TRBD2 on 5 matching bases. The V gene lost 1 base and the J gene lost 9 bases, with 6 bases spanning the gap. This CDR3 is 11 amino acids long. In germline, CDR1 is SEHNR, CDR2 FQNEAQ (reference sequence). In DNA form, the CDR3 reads TGTGCCAGCAGCTTAGAGAGGGCCCAGTACTTC. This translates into CASSLERAQYF.

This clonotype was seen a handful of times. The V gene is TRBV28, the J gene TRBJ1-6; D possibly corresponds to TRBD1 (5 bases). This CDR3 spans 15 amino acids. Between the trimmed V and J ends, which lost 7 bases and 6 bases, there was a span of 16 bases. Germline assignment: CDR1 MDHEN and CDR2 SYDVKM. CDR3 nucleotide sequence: TGTGCCAGCAACCCCGGGGGGTTAGTTAATTCACCCCTCCACTTT. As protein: CASNPGGLVNSPLHF. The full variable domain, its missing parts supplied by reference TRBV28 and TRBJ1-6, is DVKVTQSSRYLVKRTGEKVFLECVQDMDHENMFWYRQDPGLGLRLIYFSYDVKMKEKGDIPEGYSVSREKKERFSLILESASTNQTSMYLCASNPGGLVNSPLHFGNGTRLTVT.

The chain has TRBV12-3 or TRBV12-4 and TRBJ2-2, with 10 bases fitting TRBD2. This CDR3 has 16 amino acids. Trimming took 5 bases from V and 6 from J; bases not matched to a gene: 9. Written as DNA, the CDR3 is TGTGCCAGCAGTCCCTATAGCGGGGGGATTCCCGGGGAGCTGTTTTTT. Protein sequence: CASSPYSGGIPGELFF.